One and the same sample provided the 10 T cell receptor beta chains below, sequenced in a study of identical twins. Using its own MiXCR run on the 5' RACE reads, TCRdb lists one record per CDR3 protein. The table includes hundreds of thousands of distinct CDR3 sequences, around 6% detected once. Material: naive T cells sorted from blood. Receptor source: a man younger than 35 in good health.

Ten or more counts support this clonotype. V gene TRBV2 combines with J gene TRBJ2-5; 9 positions match TRBD1. V dropped 6 bases and J dropped 5; count of bases not matched to a gene: 7. This CDR3 contains 14 residues. From germline, CDR1 is SNHLY and CDR2 FYNNEI. The CDR3 reads CASSRQGVRETQYF. The CDR3 DNA reads TGTGCCAGCAGCCGACAGGGGGTACGGGAGACCCAGTACTTC.

This clonotype was counted a few times. V and J are TRBV20-1 and TRBJ2-2; TRBD2 agrees at 9 bases. With V trimmed by 5 bases and J by 4 bases, 5 bases remained unmatched. Germline V CDR1 and CDR2: DFQATT, SNEGSKA (reference sequence). CDR3 length: 14 residues. This CDR3 reads CSAPSGRSTGELFF. Here the CDR3 DNA reads TGCAGTGCTCCCAGCGGGAGGTCCACCGGGGAGCTGTTTTTT.

The J gene is TRBJ1-1, the V gene TRBV7-6; 8 bases fit TRBD1. The CDR3 loop spans 13 amino acids. The trim removed 5 bases at V and 8 bases at J, leaving 7 bases unmatched. Looked up from germline, CDR1 is SGHVS and CDR2 is FNYEAQ. CDR3 loop: CASSPHDRGEAFF. The CDR3 DNA follows: TGTGCCAGCAGCCCGCACGACAGGGGAGAAGCTTTCTTT.

This clonotype was observed at least ten times. This chain uses TRBV7-9 with TRBJ2-3; perhaps TRBD2 as D (6 bases). Germline CDR1 and CDR2: SEHNR and FQNEAQ (reference sequence). The ends were cut back, 5 bases at V and 0 bases at J, with 15 bases in the middle. The CDR3 sequence is 16 residues long. DNA for the CDR3: TGTGCCAGCAGCGTTAATAGCGGCCCTAGCACAGATACGCAGTATTTT. This sequence encodes CASSVNSGPSTDTQYF.

This clonotype has at least ten counts. The V call is TRBV12-3 or TRBV12-4, the J call TRBJ2-5, with TRBD2 matching 13 bases. The CDR3 contains 17 residues. The trim removed 4 bases at V and 3 bases at J, leaving 8 bases unmatched. The DNA for the CDR3 is TGTGCCAGCAGTTGGGGACTAGCGGGAACTCGGGAAGAGACCCAGTACTTC. This translates into CASSWGLAGTREETQYF.

The sample holds many counts of this clonotype. The chain carries TRBV12-3 or TRBV12-4 and TRBJ2-2; D uncertain. Trimming left V 2 bases short and J 7 bases short, with 8 bases between. This CDR3 has 13 residues. The CDR3 coding sequence is TGTGCCAGCAGTTTACCAGGTCTCGGGGAGCTGTTTTTT. Amino acids: CASSLPGLGELFF.

Many counts were recorded for this clonotype. The CDR3 bases are TGCGCCAGCAGCTTGGAAGGGACAGGTTATGGCTACACCTTC. It is translated as CASSLEGTGYGYTF. The chain joins TRBV5-1 to TRBJ1-2; 8 positions match TRBD1. The trim removed 0 bases at V and 5 bases at J, leaving 3 bases unmatched. The CDR3 has 14 residues. Per the germline V gene, CDR1 is SGHRS and CDR2 is YFSETQ.

This clonotype was counted many times. The CDR3 DNA reads TGCAGTGCTCCCACGGGAAACACCGGGGAGCTGTTTTTT. Translating it yields CSAPTGNTGELFF. V gene TRBV20-1 combines with J gene TRBJ2-2; a weak D match, TRBD2 (5 bases). The CDR3 has 13 residues. Per the germline V gene, CDR1 is DFQATT and CDR2 is SNEGSKA (reference sequence). The germline V and J ends were trimmed by 5 bases and 2 bases, with 9 bases remaining between them.

This rearrangement joins TRBV27 to TRBJ2-7; D perhaps matches TRBD2 (5 bases). Germline V gene data show CDR1 as MNHEY and CDR2 as SMNVEV (reference sequence). The CDR3 contains 15 residues. Deletions cut 5 bases from V and 8 bases from J, with 22 bases between. The CDR3 nucleotides are TGTGCCAGCAGTACGACTCCCGGGCTAGCTACGAAGCAGTACTTC. Protein product: CASSTTPGLATKQYF.

This clonotype was seen at least ten times. The gene calls are TRBV5-1 and TRBJ2-2; 9 bases are a match to TRBD1. The V segment lost 5 bases and the J segment 1 base; nucleotides outside the gene matches: 6. The CDR3 length is 16 residues. Germline-derived CDR1 and CDR2 are SGHRS and YFSETQ. CDR3 DNA sequence: TGCGCCAGCAGTAAACCGGGACAGGGGAACACCGGGGAGCTGTTTTTT. It yields the protein CASSKPGQGNTGELFF.